One sample yielded the 5 T cell receptor beta chains listed below, sequenced in a study of neurological immune-mediated disorders. MiXCR, run by TCRdb on the 5' RACE reads, gives a single entry per CDR3 protein. The data show more than 50,000 distinct CDR3 sequences, approximately 3.7% seen once. The sequencing sample was made of PBMCs. These receptors were collected from a woman aged 45-65 years with multiple sclerosis.

This clonotype has at least ten counts. This chain uses TRBV12-3 or TRBV12-4 with TRBJ2-5; D is ambiguous. This CDR3 is 14 amino acids long. Trimming shortened V by 2 bases and J by 2 bases, and 9 bases separated the two germline ends. The CDR3 DNA sequence: TGTGCCAGCAGTTTACTCCCAGATCAAGAGACCCAGTACTTC. Translating it yields CASSLLPDQETQYF.

This clonotype was recorded many times. The CDR3 reads CSARLPGTDTQYF. In DNA, the CDR3 is TGCAGTGCTAGACTACCGGGCACAGATACGCAGTATTTT. The V call is TRBV20-1, the J call TRBJ2-3; no firm D call. CDR1 is DFQATT and CDR2 is SNEGSKA in the germline V gene (reference sequence). The CDR3 contains 13 residues. V gave up 2 bases and J gave up 1 base, with 7 bases separating them.

This clonotype was seen a handful of times. The chain has TRBV29-1 and TRBJ2-7; tentatively, D is TRBD1 (6 bases). The V gene's germline CDR1 is SQVTM and CDR2 ANQGSEA. The CDR3 is 14 amino acids. Trimming took 4 bases from V and 0 from J, leaving 13 bases between them. In nucleotides, the CDR3 is TGCAGCGTTGGGACAGCCTATGGCTCCTACGAGCAGTACTTC. It codes for CSVGTAYGSYEQYF.

This clonotype was detected many times. The J gene is TRBJ2-1, the V gene TRBV25-1; unclear D gene. CDR3 length: 14 amino acids. Germline assignment: CDR1 MGHDK and CDR2 SYGVNS. V dropped 2 bases and J dropped 6 bases, with 11 bases sitting between them. CDR3 nucleotides: TGTGCCAGCAGTGAAGCCCCCGAGTCCAATGAGCAGTTCTTC. Amino acid sequence: CASSEAPESNEQFF.

This clonotype appeared a few times. The chain combines TRBV12-3 or TRBV12-4 with TRBJ2-5; 11 nucleotides match TRBD1. The CDR3 sequence is 15 residues long. The V segment lost 8 bases and the J segment 5 bases; nucleotides outside the gene matches: 10. The CDR3: CASGRRTGGMETQYF. The CDR3 coding sequence is TGTGCCAGCGGGCGCCGGACAGGGGGCATGGAGACCCAGTACTTC.